This T cell receptor (beta chain) was retrieved from a study of T-cell memory formation after mild COVID-19. V gave up 2 bases and J gave up 0 bases, with 5 bases separating them. The CDR3 sequence is 13 residues long. Germline V gene data show CDR1 as SGHAT and CDR2 as FQNNGV. This clonotype showed up just a few times. Antigen specificity is unknown. Study observations and caveats: Confirmation of SARS-CoV-2 specificity was lacking for second-wave clones peaking day 37. Contracting CD4+ clones lay largely in CM and EM, with CD8+ ones residing in EMRA.

Each CDR3 protein is one row after TCRdb ran MiXCR on the 5' RACE reads. The sample consists of around 160,000 distinct CDR3 sequences, 9.5% to 13% of them appearing once. The receptor was isolated from a man between 18 and 29 years old who had mild COVID-19 (a few samples of this study predate the infection). Cell type and time point are not known. This chain uses TRBV11-2 with TRBJ2-7; D is uncertain. The sample consisted of PBMCs or a T cell subset sorted from them (not recorded which). The CDR3 sequence: CASSLSASYEQYV. DNA for the CDR3: TGTGCCAGCAGCTTATCGGCCTCCTACGAGCAGTACGTC.